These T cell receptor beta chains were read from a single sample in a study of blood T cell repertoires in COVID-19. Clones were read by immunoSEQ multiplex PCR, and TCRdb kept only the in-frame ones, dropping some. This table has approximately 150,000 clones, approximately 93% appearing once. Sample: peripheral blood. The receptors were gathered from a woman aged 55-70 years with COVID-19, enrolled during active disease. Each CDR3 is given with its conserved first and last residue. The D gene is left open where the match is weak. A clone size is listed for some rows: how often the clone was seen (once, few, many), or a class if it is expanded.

cdr3_aa: CASSPGTGAGETQYF; cdr3_nt: TGTGCCAGCTCGCCCGGGACAGGGGCCGGGGAGACCCAGTACTTC; d_call: TRBD1; clone_size: NA; j_call: TRBJ2-5; v_call: TRBV18
cdr3_aa: CASSQDLGAGPYEQYF; cdr3_nt: TGCGCCAGCAGCCAAGATCTTGGTGCAGGCCCCTACGAGCAGTACTTC; d_call: NA; clone_size: NA; j_call: TRBJ2-7; v_call: TRBV4-3
cdr3_aa: CASSLRDRAYEQYF; cdr3_nt: TGTGCCAGCAGCTTGCGGGACAGGGCCTACGAGCAGTACTTC; d_call: TRBD1; clone_size: NA; j_call: TRBJ2-7; v_call: TRBV7-2
cdr3_aa: CASSQDVAGRFNQPQHF; cdr3_nt: TGCGCCAGCAGCCAAGACGTGGCGGGCCGTTTTAATCAGCCCCAGCATTTT; d_call: NA; clone_size: NA; j_call: TRBJ1-5; v_call: TRBV4-3
cdr3_aa: CAIRQGETQYF; cdr3_nt: TGTGCCATCAGACAGGGAGAGACCCAGTACTTC; d_call: NA; clone_size: NA; j_call: TRBJ2-5; v_call: TRBV10-3
cdr3_aa: CASSLSQGSYNEQFF; cdr3_nt: TGTGCCAGCAGCTTATCGCAGGGGTCCTACAATGAGCAGTTCTTC; d_call: NA; clone_size: NA; j_call: TRBJ2-1; v_call: TRBV7-3
cdr3_aa: CASSRGQGNTEAFF; cdr3_nt: TGTGCCAGCAGCAGAGGACAGGGAAACACTGAAGCTTTCTTT; d_call: TRBD1; clone_size: NA; j_call: TRBJ1-1; v_call: TRBV11-3
cdr3_aa: CASSPGTGAGEQYF; cdr3_nt: TGTGCCAGCAGCCCAGGGACAGGGGCTGGGGAGCAGTACTTC; d_call: TRBD1; clone_size: once; j_call: TRBJ2-7; v_call: TRBV7-3
cdr3_aa: CASSLATGHPTDTQYF; cdr3_nt: TGTGCCAGCAGCTTGGCTACGGGACACCCCACAGATACGCAGTATTTT; d_call: NA; clone_size: NA; j_call: TRBJ2-3; v_call: TRBV5-4
cdr3_aa: CASSLTSPYEQYF; cdr3_nt: TGTGCCAGTAGTTTGACTAGTCCTTACGAGCAGTACTTC; d_call: NA; clone_size: NA; j_call: TRBJ2-7; v_call: TRBV19
cdr3_aa: CASSFGGREYF; cdr3_nt: TGTGCCAGCAGCTTCGGGGGGAGGGAGTACTTC; d_call: TRBD2; clone_size: NA; j_call: TRBJ2-7; v_call: TRBV5-8
cdr3_aa: CASSERDSGRNEQFF; cdr3_nt: TGTGCCAGCAGTGAGAGGGACAGCGGCCGCAATGAGCAGTTCTTC; d_call: TRBD1; clone_size: once; j_call: TRBJ2-1; v_call: TRBV9
cdr3_aa: CASSIEVHSYNEQFF; cdr3_nt: TGTGCCAGTAGTATCGAGGTACACTCCTACAATGAGCAGTTCTTC; d_call: NA; clone_size: NA; j_call: TRBJ2-1; v_call: TRBV19
cdr3_aa: CASSYSSTVEVDGYTF; cdr3_nt: TGTGCCAGCAGTTACTCGAGTACCGTGGAGGTGGATGGCTACACCTTC; d_call: NA; clone_size: NA; j_call: TRBJ1-2; v_call: TRBV6-5
cdr3_aa: CASSLGSDPSSGNTIYF; cdr3_nt: TGTGCCAGCAGCTTAGGCTCGGATCCTAGCTCTGGAAACACCATATATTTT; d_call: NA; clone_size: NA; j_call: TRBJ1-3; v_call: TRBV7-6
cdr3_aa: CASSFDRGNNEKLFF; cdr3_nt: TGTGCCAGCAGCTTCGACAGGGGCAATAATGAAAAACTGTTTTTT; d_call: TRBD1; clone_size: NA; j_call: TRBJ1-4; v_call: TRBV7-2
cdr3_aa: CASSTGTGGTFVAGYTF; cdr3_nt: TGCGCCAGCAGCACGGGGACAGGGGGCACCTTCGTCGCGGGCTACACCTTC; d_call: TRBD1; clone_size: NA; j_call: TRBJ1-2; v_call: TRBV5-1
cdr3_aa: CASSQVGEKAFF; cdr3_nt: TGTGCCAGCAGCCAAGTCGGGGAGAAAGCTTTCTTT; d_call: NA; clone_size: NA; j_call: TRBJ1-1; v_call: TRBV3-1/TRBV3-2
cdr3_aa: CASSDPFGGRQNNEKLFF; cdr3_nt: TGTGCCAGCAGTGATCCATTCGGGGGTAGACAGAATAATGAAAAACTGTTTTTT; d_call: NA; clone_size: NA; j_call: TRBJ1-4; v_call: TRBV6-1
cdr3_aa: CASSSFTGGLGGYTF; cdr3_nt: TGTGCCAGCAGCTCATTCACAGGGGGCCTAGGTGGCTACACCTTC; d_call: TRBD1; clone_size: NA; j_call: TRBJ1-2; v_call: TRBV11-2
cdr3_aa: CASRPPSGPQHF; cdr3_nt: TGTGCCAGCAGGCCTCCTTCGGGACCCCAGCATTTT; d_call: NA; clone_size: once; j_call: TRBJ1-5; v_call: TRBV6-5
cdr3_aa: CASSYRGLAQETQYF; cdr3_nt: TGTGCCAGCAGTTACCGCGGACTAGCGCAAGAGACCCAGTACTTC; d_call: TRBD2; clone_size: NA; j_call: TRBJ2-5; v_call: TRBV6-2/TRBV6-3
cdr3_aa: CASSPPRANTEAFF; cdr3_nt: TGTGCCAGCTCACCTCCGAGAGCGAACACTGAAGCTTTCTTT; d_call: NA; clone_size: NA; j_call: TRBJ1-1; v_call: TRBV18
cdr3_aa: CATSLAGSDTQYF; cdr3_nt: TGTGCCACCTCCCTAGCGGGGTCCGATACGCAGTATTTT; d_call: TRBD2; clone_size: NA; j_call: TRBJ2-3; v_call: TRBV24-1
cdr3_aa: CSVQTSGQETQYF; cdr3_nt: TGCAGCGTCCAGACTAGCGGTCAAGAGACCCAGTACTTC; d_call: TRBD2; clone_size: NA; j_call: TRBJ2-5; v_call: TRBV29-1
cdr3_aa: CASSSGQGATGELFF; cdr3_nt: TGTGCCAGCAGTTCCGGACAGGGTGCCACCGGGGAGCTGTTTTTT; d_call: TRBD1; clone_size: NA; j_call: TRBJ2-2; v_call: TRBV6-5
cdr3_aa: CASSLGQGGKLFF; cdr3_nt: TGTGCCAGCAGCTTAGGGCAGGGAGGAAAACTGTTTTTT; d_call: NA; clone_size: NA; j_call: TRBJ1-4; v_call: TRBV7-2
cdr3_aa: CASRDRVDGYTF; cdr3_nt: TGTGCCAGCAGAGACAGGGTGGATGGCTACACCTTC; d_call: TRBD1; clone_size: NA; j_call: TRBJ1-2; v_call: TRBV6-5
cdr3_aa: CASSPPGDQSSYNSPLHF; cdr3_nt: TGTGCCAGCAGCCCCCCGGGGGATCAGAGCTCCTATAATTCACCCCTCCACTTT; d_call: NA; clone_size: once; j_call: TRBJ1-6; v_call: TRBV21-1
cdr3_aa: CASGTATYGYTF; cdr3_nt: TGTGCCAGTGGGACAGCAACTTATGGCTACACCTTC; d_call: TRBD1; clone_size: NA; j_call: TRBJ1-2; v_call: TRBV5-8
cdr3_aa: CATDSTLYGYTF; cdr3_nt: TGTGCCACAGACAGTACCCTCTATGGCTACACCTTC; d_call: NA; clone_size: NA; j_call: TRBJ1-2; v_call: TRBV6-5
cdr3_aa: CASRPGQGADTQYF; cdr3_nt: TGTGCCAGCAGACCCGGACAGGGAGCGGATACGCAGTATTTT; d_call: TRBD1; clone_size: NA; j_call: TRBJ2-3; v_call: TRBV9
cdr3_aa: CASSSGTVHSGANVLTF; cdr3_nt: TGTGCCAGTAGCTCCGGGACAGTTCACTCTGGGGCCAACGTCCTGACTTTC; d_call: TRBD1; clone_size: NA; j_call: TRBJ2-6; v_call: TRBV19
cdr3_aa: CASSYDSQETQYF; cdr3_nt: TGCGCCAGCAGCTACGACAGCCAAGAGACCCAGTACTTC; d_call: NA; clone_size: NA; j_call: TRBJ2-5; v_call: TRBV5-1
cdr3_aa: CATSRDLSRSAYEQYF; cdr3_nt: TGTGCCACCAGCAGAGATCTCAGCAGGTCCGCCTACGAGCAGTACTTC; d_call: NA; clone_size: NA; j_call: TRBJ2-7; v_call: TRBV15
cdr3_aa: CASRPGIGTNYGYTF; cdr3_nt: TGTGCCAGTAGACCCGGGATAGGAACAAACTATGGCTACACCTTC; d_call: NA; clone_size: NA; j_call: TRBJ1-2; v_call: TRBV19
cdr3_aa: CASSVRTGRDYGYTF; cdr3_nt: TGTGCCAGCAGCGTTCGAACAGGGAGAGACTATGGCTACACCTTC; d_call: NA; clone_size: NA; j_call: TRBJ1-2; v_call: TRBV9
cdr3_aa: CASTLPSTGNYGYTF; cdr3_nt: TGTGCCAGCACCCTACCCTCGACAGGGAACTATGGCTACACCTTC; d_call: TRBD1; clone_size: NA; j_call: TRBJ1-2; v_call: TRBV6-6